What follows are 2 T cell receptor beta chains derived from one specimen sequenced in a study of blood T cell repertoires in COVID-19. Using immunoSEQ multiplex PCR, the repertoire was profiled, and TCRdb retains in-frame clones only, with some absent. The sample shows tens of thousands of clones, approximately 90% of them seen only once. The sample taken for sequencing was peripheral blood. These receptors came from a woman between 45 and 60 years old with active or convalescent COVID-19.

The V and J genes are TRBV6-6 and TRBJ1-1; 7 bases match TRBD1. V dropped 9 bases and J dropped 6; count of bases not matched to a gene: 10. CDR1 is MNHNY, CDR2 SVGAGI, per germline (reference sequence). The CDR3 runs 13 residues. CDR3 protein: CASRDSRGPEAFF. In DNA, the CDR3 is TGTGCCAGTCGGGACAGCAGGGGACCTGAAGCTTTCTTT.

CDR3 loop: CASSLSPPRSNQPQHF. DNA for the CDR3: TGTGCCAGCAGTTTATCCCCCCCCCGTAGCAATCAGCCCCAGCATTTT. The chain has TRBV27 and TRBJ1-5; D ambiguous. The CDR3 contains 16 residues. V was shortened by 0 bases and J by 0 bases, with 9 bases between the two germline ends. The V gene's germline CDR1 is MNHEY and CDR2 SMNVEV (reference sequence).